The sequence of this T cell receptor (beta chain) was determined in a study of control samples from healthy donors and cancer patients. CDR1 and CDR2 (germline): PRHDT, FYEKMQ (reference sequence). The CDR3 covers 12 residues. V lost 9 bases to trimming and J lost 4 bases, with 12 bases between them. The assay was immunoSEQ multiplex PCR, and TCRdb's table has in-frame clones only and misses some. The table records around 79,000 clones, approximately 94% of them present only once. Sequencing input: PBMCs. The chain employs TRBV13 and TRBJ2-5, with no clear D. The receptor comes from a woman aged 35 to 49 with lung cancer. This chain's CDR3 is CASRTSGETQYF. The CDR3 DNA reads TGTGCCAGTCGAACCTCGGGAGAGACCCAGTACTTC. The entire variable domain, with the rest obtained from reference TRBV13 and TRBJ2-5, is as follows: AAGVIQSPRHLIKEKRETATLKCYPIPRHDTVYWYQQGPGQDPQFLISFYEKMQSDKGSIPDRFSAQQFSDYHSELNMSSLELGDSALYFCASRTSGETQYFGPGTRLLVL.